The rows below give T cell receptor beta chains drawn from one sample of a study of cytomegalovirus exposure and HLA in healthy donors. Generated by immunoSEQ multiplex PCR, the TCRdb table keeps only in-frame clones and is missing some. The sample consists of around 250,000 clones, around 90% of them appearing once. Sequencing was performed on PBMCs. These TCRs come from a girl aged 2 to 9 in good health and CMV-seronegative. CDR3s include the opening cysteine and the closing phenylalanine or tryptophan. A D gene is named only where the DNA matches it firmly. Some rows have no size entry. The others give once, few or many, or a class for an expanded clone.

CDR3: CASSIDGTSTDTQYF; DNA: TGTGCCAGTAGTATAGACGGGACTAGCACAGATACGCAGTATTTT; D: NA; V: TRBV19; size: once; J: TRBJ2-3
CDR3: CASSLAGGYNEQFF; DNA: TGCGCCAGCAGTTTAGCGGGAGGGTACAATGAGCAGTTCTTC; D: TRBD2; V: TRBV10-2; size: NA; J: TRBJ2-1
CDR3: CASSGSSYEQYF; DNA: TGTGCCAGCAGTGGGAGCTCCTACGAGCAGTACTTC; D: NA; V: TRBV27; size: NA; J: TRBJ2-7
CDR3: CASSARTGTSQIYNEQFF; DNA: TGTGCCAGCAGCGCACGTACCGGGACTAGCCAAATCTACAATGAGCAGTTCTTC; D: TRBD2; V: TRBV9; size: NA; J: TRBJ2-1
CDR3: CASGGDGGTEKLFF; DNA: TGTGCCAGCGGGGGGGACGGGGGTACGGAAAAACTGTTTTTT; D: NA; V: TRBV19; size: few; J: TRBJ1-4
CDR3: CASSVDLTDTQYF; DNA: TGTGCCAGCAGCGTGGACTTAACAGATACGCAGTATTTT; D: NA; V: TRBV7-9; size: few; J: TRBJ2-3
CDR3: CASSEGQGTEAFF; DNA: TGTGCCAGCAGTGAAGGACAGGGGACTGAAGCTTTCTTT; D: TRBD1; V: TRBV2; size: NA; J: TRBJ1-1
CDR3: CASSQDGASGTYNEQFF; DNA: TGTGCCAGCAGCCAAGATGGTGCTAGCGGGACCTACAATGAGCAGTTCTTC; D: TRBD2; V: TRBV4-2; size: NA; J: TRBJ2-1
CDR3: CASSGKAGGPTDTQYF; DNA: TGTGCCAGCAGCGGAAAAGCGGGAGGGCCCACAGATACGCAGTATTTT; D: TRBD2; V: TRBV9; size: NA; J: TRBJ2-3
CDR3: CAWSAGTGNYEQYF; DNA: TGTGCCTGGAGTGCCGGGACAGGGAACTACGAGCAGTACTTC; D: TRBD1; V: TRBV30; size: NA; J: TRBJ2-7
CDR3: CASSSTGGAGNEQFF; DNA: TGTGCCAGCAGTTCAACAGGGGGAGCAGGGAATGAGCAGTTCTTC; D: TRBD1; V: TRBV6-6; size: NA; J: TRBJ2-1
CDR3: CASSPKRGQNTGELFF; DNA: TGTGCCAGCAGCCCGAAGAGGGGGCAGAACACCGGGGAGCTGTTTTTT; D: TRBD1; V: TRBV7-2; size: NA; J: TRBJ2-2
CDR3: CASSETDGRADTQYF; DNA: TGCGCCAGCAGTGAGACGGACGGGAGGGCAGATACGCAGTATTTT; D: TRBD2; V: TRBV10-1; size: NA; J: TRBJ2-3
CDR3: CASSEISKGQETQYF; DNA: TGTGCCAGCAGTGAAATCTCGAAGGGGCAAGAGACCCAGTACTTC; D: NA; V: TRBV6-1; size: NA; J: TRBJ2-5
CDR3: CASSSTGTSGYNEQFF; DNA: TGTGCCAGCAGCTCCACCGGGACTAGCGGTTACAATGAGCAGTTCTTC; D: TRBD2; V: TRBV11-2; size: NA; J: TRBJ2-1
CDR3: CASSGGGTSGRNQETQYF; DNA: TGTGCCAGCAGTGGCGGCGGGACTAGCGGGAGGAACCAAGAGACCCAGTACTTC; D: TRBD2; V: TRBV5-4; size: NA; J: TRBJ2-5
CDR3: CASSLAGVADTQYF; DNA: TGTGCCAGCAGCTTAGCGGGAGTAGCAGATACGCAGTATTTT; D: NA; V: TRBV7-6; size: NA; J: TRBJ2-3
CDR3: CASSQDREYQETQYF; DNA: TGCGCCAGCAGCCAAGACCGGGAGTACCAAGAGACCCAGTACTTC; D: NA; V: TRBV4-1; size: NA; J: TRBJ2-5
CDR3: CASSGTAAYEQYF; DNA: TGTGCCAGCAGTGGGACAGCCGCCTACGAGCAGTACTTC; D: NA; V: TRBV2; size: NA; J: TRBJ2-7
CDR3: CASSAAGTGYYEQYF; DNA: TGTGCCAGCAGTGCCGCCGGGACAGGCTACTACGAGCAGTACTTC; D: TRBD1; V: TRBV27; size: NA; J: TRBJ2-7
CDR3: CASSLETSGTYEQYF; DNA: TGTGCCAGCAGCTTAGAGACTAGCGGTACCTACGAGCAGTACTTC; D: TRBD2; V: TRBV11-2; size: NA; J: TRBJ2-7
CDR3: CASSSGETNVRVFF; DNA: TGTGCCAGCAGTTCAGGGGAAACTAATGTGAGGGTGTTTTTT; D: NA; V: TRBV28; size: NA; J: TRBJ1-4
CDR3: CASSLDSYNEKLFF; DNA: TGTGCCAGCAGTTTGGACAGTTATAATGAAAAACTGTTTTTT; D: NA; V: TRBV6-6; size: NA; J: TRBJ1-4
CDR3: CASSVDTLYEQYF; DNA: TGTGCCAGCAGCGTCGACACGCTCTACGAGCAGTACTTC; D: NA; V: TRBV5-6; size: NA; J: TRBJ2-7
CDR3: CASSRGGGGNNEQFF; DNA: TGTGCCAGCAGCCGTGGCGGGGGGGGGAACAACGAGCAGTTCTTC; D: TRBD2; V: TRBV11-3; size: few; J: TRBJ2-1
CDR3: CATSPYTGGTEAFF; DNA: TGTGCCACCAGTCCCTATACAGGGGGCACTGAAGCTTTCTTT; D: TRBD1; V: TRBV15; size: NA; J: TRBJ1-1
CDR3: CASSEGITRQGYGYTF; DNA: TGTGCCAGCAGTGAAGGCATAACCAGGCAGGGCTATGGCTACACCTTC; D: NA; V: TRBV6-1; size: NA; J: TRBJ1-2
CDR3: CASRGTAINEKLFF; DNA: TGTGCCAGCAGGGGGACAGCTATCAATGAAAAACTGTTTTTT; D: TRBD1; V: TRBV6-1; size: NA; J: TRBJ1-4
CDR3: CASSQGEGGSKPQHF; DNA: TGCGCCAGCAGCCAAGGGGAAGGGGGTTCTAAGCCCCAGCATTTT; D: NA; V: TRBV4-1; size: once; J: TRBJ1-5